In this sample, the clone carrying this T cell receptor beta chain turned up a few times. Its antigen is unknown. Germline assignment: CDR1 DFQATT and CDR2 SNEGSKA (reference sequence). V was pared by 0 bases and J by 3 bases, with 5 bases between. This CDR3 comprises 12 residues. The data stem from a study of T-cell reconstitution after alpha-beta-depleted transplantation in children. Points from the study as a whole: About two months after transplant, alpha-beta T cells reportedly came from several hundred expanded graft clones.

Library preparation (for TCRbeta) was performed with unique molecular identifiers. TCRdb reprocessed the PCR reads via MiXCR and lists one record per CDR3 protein. Among some 130,000 distinct CDR3 sequences, 9.5% to 10% were seen once, and the ten largest hold under 30%. The origin of this receptor is a girl less than two years old who had a stem cell transplant for combined immunodeficiency, so the T cells may come from the graft donor. The V and J genes are TRBV20-1 and TRBJ2-5, with D hard to call. The material sequenced was PBMCs, mostly from graft donor cells, taken 180 days after TCRalphabeta/CD19-depleted stem cell transplant. This CDR3 is CSARDEKETQYF. The CDR3 DNA sequence: TGCAGTGCTAGAGATGAAAAAGAGACCCAGTACTTC.